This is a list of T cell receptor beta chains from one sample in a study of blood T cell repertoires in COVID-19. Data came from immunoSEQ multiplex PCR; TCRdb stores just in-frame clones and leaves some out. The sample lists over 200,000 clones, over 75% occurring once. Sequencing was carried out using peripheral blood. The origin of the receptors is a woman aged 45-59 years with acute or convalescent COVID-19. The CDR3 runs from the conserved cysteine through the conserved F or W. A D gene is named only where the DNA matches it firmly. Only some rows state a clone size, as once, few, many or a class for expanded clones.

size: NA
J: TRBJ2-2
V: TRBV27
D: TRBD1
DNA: TGTGCCAGCAGTCCCAGGGACAGGGGTACCGGGGAGCTGTTTTTT
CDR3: CASSPRDRGTGELFF

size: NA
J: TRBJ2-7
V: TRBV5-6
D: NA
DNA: TGTGCCAGCAGCTTGGTTGGAGAACCCTACGAGCAGTACTTC
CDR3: CASSLVGEPYEQYF

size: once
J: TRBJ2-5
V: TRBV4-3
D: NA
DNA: TGCGCCAGCAGCCAAGGGACCAGGGGAGAGACCCAGTACTTC
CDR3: CASSQGTRGETQYF

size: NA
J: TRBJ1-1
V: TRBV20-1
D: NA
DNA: TGCAGGACCTCGTATGGGCCTGAAGCTTTCTTT
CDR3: CRTSYGPEAFF

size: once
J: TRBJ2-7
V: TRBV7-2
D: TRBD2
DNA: TGTGCCAGCAGCCTGGGGGGGACCACGGGCACCGAGCAGTACTTC
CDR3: CASSLGGTTGTEQYF

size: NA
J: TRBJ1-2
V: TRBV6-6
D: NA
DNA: TGTGCCAGCAGTTACTCCCGGAACTATGGCTACACCTTC
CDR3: CASSYSRNYGYTF

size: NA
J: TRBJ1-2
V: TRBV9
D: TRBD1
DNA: TGTGCCAGCAGCCCTGGGACAGGGACCTATGGCTACACCTTC
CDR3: CASSPGTGTYGYTF

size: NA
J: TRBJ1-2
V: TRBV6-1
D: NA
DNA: TGTGCCAGCAGTGAGGGGCGGTCCGCTAACTATGGCTACACCTTC
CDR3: CASSEGRSANYGYTF

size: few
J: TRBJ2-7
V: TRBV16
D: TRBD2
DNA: TGTGCCAGCAGCCAAGGGACTAGCAGCTACGAGCAGTACTTC
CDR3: CASSQGTSSYEQYF

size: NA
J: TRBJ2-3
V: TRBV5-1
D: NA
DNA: TGCGCCAGACCCCCGCCCGAGGATAGAAGCATAGATACGCAGTATTTT
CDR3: CARPPPEDRSIDTQYF

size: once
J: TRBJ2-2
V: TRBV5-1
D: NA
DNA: TGCGCCAGCAGCATCCGTCCACAGGCGAACACCGGGGAGCTGTTTTTT
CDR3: CASSIRPQANTGELFF

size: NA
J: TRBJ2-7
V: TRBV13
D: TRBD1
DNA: TGTGCCAGCAGCAGTCGAGGGGGCAAGTACGAGCAGTACTTC
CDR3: CASSSRGGKYEQYF

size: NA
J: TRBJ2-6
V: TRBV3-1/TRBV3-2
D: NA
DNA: TGTGCCAGCAGCCAAGATATAAACTCTGGGGCCAACGTCCTGACTTTC
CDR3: CASSQDINSGANVLTF

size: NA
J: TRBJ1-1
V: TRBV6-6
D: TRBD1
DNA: TGTGCCAGCAGAACGGACAGGGTCTCTGAAGCTTTCTTT
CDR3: CASRTDRVSEAFF

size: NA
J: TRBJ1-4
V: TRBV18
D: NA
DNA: TGTGCCAGCTCACAATCCGACAGGTCGTCCCTGTTTTTT
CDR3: CASSQSDRSSLFF

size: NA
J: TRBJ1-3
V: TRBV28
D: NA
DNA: TGTGCCAGCCGTCGACCGGGACAAGGAAACACCATATATTTT
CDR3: CASRRPGQGNTIYF

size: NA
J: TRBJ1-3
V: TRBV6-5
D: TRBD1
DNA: TGTGCCAGCAGTTACTCGGCTACAGGGGGGCCGGGCACCATATATTTT
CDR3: CASSYSATGGPGTIYF

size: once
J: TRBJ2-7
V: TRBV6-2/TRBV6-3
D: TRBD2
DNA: TGTGCCAGCAGTCCCCCGACTAGCGAAGCCTACGAGCAGTACTTC
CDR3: CASSPPTSEAYEQYF